A selection of T cell receptor beta chains follows, all from one sample in a study of blood T cells in healthy people across ages. TCRdb re-analysed the 5' RACE reads in MiXCR, keeping a single row per CDR3 protein. The sample records some 690,000 distinct CDR3 sequences, approximately 21% being singletons. The sequencing input was blood. The receptor source for this set is a man in his 70s in good health. Each CDR3 is given with its conserved first and last residue. The D gene is left open where the match is weak. The size field is filled for only some rows; it gives once, few, many or a size class.

cdr3_aa: CAGSRDTSMDGYTF
cdr3_nt: TGTGCCGGCAGCCGGGACACCTCTATGGATGGCTACACCTTC
j_call: TRBJ1-2
d_call: NA
v_call: TRBV12-3/TRBV12-4
clone_size: few

cdr3_aa: CASSTYRDEEKLFF
cdr3_nt: TGTGCCAGCAGCACATACAGGGACGAGGAAAAACTGTTTTTT
j_call: TRBJ1-4
d_call: NA
v_call: TRBV6-5
clone_size: NA

cdr3_aa: CASSSLPDTQYF
cdr3_nt: TGTGCCAGCAGTTCCCTCCCAGATACGCAGTATTTT
j_call: TRBJ2-3
d_call: NA
v_call: TRBV7-2
clone_size: many

cdr3_aa: CSGAAGTNTGELFF
cdr3_nt: TGCAGCGGCGCCGCGGGGACCAACACCGGGGAGCTGTTTTTT
j_call: TRBJ2-2
d_call: NA
v_call: TRBV29-1
clone_size: few

cdr3_aa: CASSWAGGGLETQYF
cdr3_nt: TGTGCCAGCAGCTGGGCGGGTGGGGGGTTGGAGACCCAGTACTTC
j_call: TRBJ2-5
d_call: NA
v_call: TRBV5-4
clone_size: few

cdr3_aa: CASSQIRTEAFF
cdr3_nt: TGTGCCAGCAGCCAAATTAGGACTGAAGCTTTCTTT
j_call: TRBJ1-1
d_call: NA
v_call: TRBV14
clone_size: few

cdr3_aa: CASSLGRHEKLFF
cdr3_nt: TGTGCCAGCAGCTTAGGACGGCATGAAAAACTGTTTTTT
j_call: TRBJ1-4
d_call: NA
v_call: TRBV7-7
clone_size: NA

cdr3_aa: CASSLGSGGGLETQYF
cdr3_nt: TGTGCCAGCAGTTTAGGGAGTGGCGGGGGGCTGGAGACCCAGTACTTC
j_call: TRBJ2-5
d_call: TRBD2
v_call: TRBV12-3/TRBV12-4
clone_size: few

cdr3_aa: CAISESAPGANTGELFF
cdr3_nt: TGTGCCATCAGTGAGAGCGCTCCGGGGGCCAACACCGGGGAGCTGTTTTTT
j_call: TRBJ2-2
d_call: NA
v_call: TRBV10-3
clone_size: NA

cdr3_aa: CASSWGSSEKLFF
cdr3_nt: TGCGCCAGCAGCTGGGGTAGCTCTGAAAAACTGTTTTTT
j_call: TRBJ1-4
d_call: NA
v_call: TRBV5-1
clone_size: NA

cdr3_aa: CASSQQGFSYEQYF
cdr3_nt: TGTGCCAGCAGTCAACAGGGATTCTCCTACGAGCAGTACTTC
j_call: TRBJ2-7
d_call: NA
v_call: TRBV6-6
clone_size: few

cdr3_aa: CASSPLTATNEKLFF
cdr3_nt: TGTGCCAGCAGTCCCCTGACTGCAACTAATGAAAAACTGTTTTTT
j_call: TRBJ1-4
d_call: NA
v_call: TRBV6-5
clone_size: NA

cdr3_aa: CASSPGDRTGDNGYTF
cdr3_nt: TGTGCCAGCTCACCAGGGGATCGGACAGGGGATAACGGCTACACCTTC
j_call: TRBJ1-2
d_call: TRBD1
v_call: TRBV18
clone_size: few

cdr3_aa: CASSLFSGVKETQYF
cdr3_nt: TGTGCCAGCAGTTTATTCTCAGGGGTAAAGGAGACCCAGTACTTC
j_call: TRBJ2-5
d_call: NA
v_call: TRBV12-3/TRBV12-4
clone_size: NA

cdr3_aa: CASSKPGLAGENFYNEQFF
cdr3_nt: TGTGCCAGCAGTAAACCGGGACTAGCGGGAGAGAATTTCTACAATGAGCAGTTCTTC
j_call: TRBJ2-1
d_call: TRBD2
v_call: TRBV28
clone_size: NA

cdr3_aa: CASGGTSGGLVHEQFF
cdr3_nt: TGTGCCAGCGGCGGAACTAGCGGGGGCCTCGTGCATGAGCAGTTCTTC
j_call: TRBJ2-1
d_call: TRBD2
v_call: TRBV12-3/TRBV12-4
clone_size: NA

cdr3_aa: CASSSSRDRGTDTQYF
cdr3_nt: TGTGCCAGCAGCTCCTCCCGGGACAGGGGTACAGATACGCAGTATTTT
j_call: TRBJ2-3
d_call: TRBD1
v_call: TRBV5-5
clone_size: few

cdr3_aa: CASSLVAGNNIQYF
cdr3_nt: TGTGCCAGCAGTTTGGTAGCGGGGAATAACATTCAGTACTTC
j_call: TRBJ2-4
d_call: TRBD2
v_call: TRBV12-3/TRBV12-4
clone_size: many

cdr3_aa: CASSQEYGGALRRNEQFF
cdr3_nt: TGCGCCAGCAGCCAAGAGTATGGGGGGGCGCTTCGGAGGAATGAGCAGTTCTTC
j_call: TRBJ2-1
d_call: NA
v_call: TRBV4-3
clone_size: few

cdr3_aa: CASGDRDTGELFF
cdr3_nt: TGTGCCAGCGGTGACAGAGACACCGGGGAGCTGTTTTTT
j_call: TRBJ2-2
d_call: NA
v_call: TRBV6-6
clone_size: NA

cdr3_aa: CASSLSLAGGQTYEQYF
cdr3_nt: TGTGCCAGCAGTTTAAGCCTAGCGGGGGGCCAAACCTACGAGCAGTACTTC
j_call: TRBJ2-7
d_call: TRBD2
v_call: TRBV12-3/TRBV12-4
clone_size: NA

cdr3_aa: CASSIFRRGGETQYF
cdr3_nt: TGTGCCAGTAGTATATTCAGAAGGGGGGGAGAGACCCAGTACTTC
j_call: TRBJ2-5
d_call: NA
v_call: TRBV19
clone_size: NA

cdr3_aa: CASSYLPAGNTGELFF
cdr3_nt: TGTGCCAGCAGTTATCTTCCTGCGGGTAACACCGGGGAGCTGTTTTTT
j_call: TRBJ2-2
d_call: NA
v_call: TRBV6-6
clone_size: NA

cdr3_aa: CASSSGGTGRHTEAFF
cdr3_nt: TGTGCCAGCAGCTCCGGAGGGACAGGACGGCACACTGAAGCTTTCTTT
j_call: TRBJ1-1
d_call: TRBD1
v_call: TRBV11-3
clone_size: NA

cdr3_aa: CSARATYEQFF
cdr3_nt: TGCAGTGCTAGAGCTACCTATGAGCAGTTCTTC
j_call: TRBJ2-1
d_call: NA
v_call: TRBV20-1
clone_size: NA

cdr3_aa: CATSDQPTSVGEQFF
cdr3_nt: TGTGCCACCAGTGATCAGCCGACTAGTGTAGGGGAGCAGTTCTTC
j_call: TRBJ2-1
d_call: NA
v_call: TRBV24-1
clone_size: NA

cdr3_aa: CASSGVETGATDTQYF
cdr3_nt: TGTGCCAGCAGTGGGGTTGAAACAGGGGCGACAGATACGCAGTATTTT
j_call: TRBJ2-3
d_call: TRBD1
v_call: TRBV2
clone_size: few

cdr3_aa: CASRKAGYGYTF
cdr3_nt: TGTGCCAGCCGAAAGGCAGGGTATGGCTACACCTTC
j_call: TRBJ1-2
d_call: NA
v_call: TRBV28
clone_size: NA

cdr3_aa: CASSPTRGIQETQYF
cdr3_nt: TGTGCCAGCAGCCCCACTAGGGGAATTCAAGAGACCCAGTACTTC
j_call: TRBJ2-5
d_call: NA
v_call: TRBV6-1
clone_size: NA

cdr3_aa: CASRIPGRVDRYF
cdr3_nt: TGTGCCAGCAGGATACCCGGACGAGTGGATCGGTACTTC
j_call: TRBJ2-7
d_call: NA
v_call: TRBV11-2
clone_size: NA

cdr3_aa: CAISESQSYEQFF
cdr3_nt: TGTGCCATCAGTGAGTCGCAGAGCTATGAGCAGTTCTTC
j_call: TRBJ2-1
d_call: NA
v_call: TRBV10-3
clone_size: few

cdr3_aa: CASSLSSGTIETQYF
cdr3_nt: TGTGCCAGCAGTTTATCCTCTGGGACCATTGAGACCCAGTACTTC
j_call: TRBJ2-5
d_call: NA
v_call: TRBV12-3/TRBV12-4
clone_size: NA

cdr3_aa: CASSVAQRTDTQYF
cdr3_nt: TGTGCCAGCAGCGTAGCTCAAAGGACAGATACGCAGTATTTT
j_call: TRBJ2-3
d_call: NA
v_call: TRBV9
clone_size: many

cdr3_aa: CASKAIPSGANVLTF
cdr3_nt: TGTGCCAGCAAGGCCATCCCGTCTGGGGCCAACGTCCTGACTTTC
j_call: TRBJ2-6
d_call: NA
v_call: TRBV6-2/TRBV6-3
clone_size: NA

cdr3_aa: CASKKTVTGELFF
cdr3_nt: TGTGCCAGCAAGAAGACGGTTACCGGGGAGCTGTTTTTT
j_call: TRBJ2-2
d_call: NA
v_call: TRBV27
clone_size: NA

cdr3_aa: CASSQDGGVGYGYTF
cdr3_nt: TGCGCCAGCAGCCAAGATGGGGGAGTCGGTTATGGCTACACCTTC
j_call: TRBJ1-2
d_call: NA
v_call: TRBV4-3
clone_size: NA

cdr3_aa: CASSHPDRNYGYTF
cdr3_nt: TGCGCCAGCAGCCATCCGGACAGGAATTATGGCTACACCTTC
j_call: TRBJ1-2
d_call: TRBD1
v_call: TRBV4-1
clone_size: few

cdr3_aa: CASMTTIGEQYF
cdr3_nt: TGTGCCAGCATGACAACAATAGGGGAGCAGTACTTC
j_call: TRBJ2-7
d_call: NA
v_call: TRBV7-2
clone_size: NA

cdr3_aa: CASSPIRDVNTEAFF
cdr3_nt: TGTGCCAGCTCACCCATCCGGGACGTAAACACTGAAGCTTTCTTT
j_call: TRBJ1-1
d_call: NA
v_call: TRBV18
clone_size: few

cdr3_aa: CSARAPFGGRGDNEQFF
cdr3_nt: TGCAGTGCTAGAGCCCCGTTTGGCGGGAGAGGCGACAATGAGCAGTTCTTC
j_call: TRBJ2-1
d_call: TRBD2
v_call: TRBV20-1
clone_size: few

cdr3_aa: CATAGQGADTQYF
cdr3_nt: TGTGCCACCGCGGGACAGGGGGCAGATACGCAGTATTTT
j_call: TRBJ2-3
d_call: TRBD1
v_call: TRBV6-1
clone_size: few